What follows are 26 T cell receptor beta chains derived from one specimen sequenced in a study of blood T cell repertoires in COVID-19. Libraries were prepared by immunoSEQ multiplex PCR; TCRdb keeps only in-frame clonotypes and omits some of them. The table lists 350,000 to 400,000 clones, approximately 86% of them singletons. The source material was peripheral blood. Receptor source: a woman in her sixties or seventies with COVID-19, enrolled during active disease.

This clone was seen once. V is TRBV29-1 and J is TRBJ1-1; D is ambiguous. The CDR3 length is 11 residues. CDR1 and CDR2 from the germline V gene are SQVTM and ANQGSEA. V was pared by 2 bases and J by 6 bases, with 7 bases between. In DNA form, the CDR3 reads TGCAGCGTTGAATCAACAGCTGAAGCTTTCTTT. It specifies CSVESTAEAFF.

The V call is TRBV3-1 (or the pseudogene TRBV3-2), the J call TRBJ2-5, with D possibly TRBD1 on 5 matching bases. The CDR3 length is 15 residues. Germline V CDR1 and CDR2: LGHDT, YNNKEL (reference sequence). Trimming took off 0 bases at V and 3 bases at J, with 11 bases between the two ends. DNA for the CDR3: TGTGCCAGCAGCCAAGATCTTAAGGGGAAAGAGACCCAGTACTTC. This translates into CASSQDLKGKETQYF.

The V gene is TRBV5-4, the J gene TRBJ1-6, with D possibly matching TRBD1 (6 bases). Germline CDR1 SGHNT, CDR2 YYREEE (reference sequence). The V gene lost 0 bases and the J gene lost 7 bases, with 8 bases spanning the gap. The CDR3 is 14 residues long. CDR3 DNA sequence: TGTGCCAGCAGCTTGGACAGGGACAATTCACCCCTCCACTTT. This translates into CASSLDRDNSPLHF.

This chain joins TRBV18 and TRBJ1-2, with D perhaps TRBD1 (5 bases). CDR3 length equals 14 residues. CDR1 is KGHSH and CDR2 is LQKENI in the germline V gene. V lost 3 bases, J lost 4 bases, and 12 bases lay in between. CDR3 nucleotide sequence: TGTGCCAGCTCACCTTCAGGGTTAATCTATGGCTACACCTTC. It codes for CASSPSGLIYGYTF.

The chain employs TRBV7-9 and TRBJ2-1, with a weak D call TRBD1 (5 bases). Germline loops: CDR1 SEHNR, CDR2 FQNEAQ (reference sequence). Trimming pared 5 bases from V and 0 bases from J, leaving 20 bases between. This CDR3 is 18 amino acids long. CDR3 sequence (DNA): TGTGCCAGCAGCCCGAGGACATATAGCCGAACCTCCTACAATGAGCAGTTCTTC. It encodes CASSPRTYSRTSYNEQFF.

This clone has a single count. CDR3 in amino acids: CASREQGISNEKLFF. The CDR3 bases are TGTGCCAGCAGGGAACAGGGGATTAGCAATGAAAAACTGTTTTTT. The chain combines TRBV28 with TRBJ1-4, with 7 bases aligning to TRBD1. The CDR3 has 15 residues. Germline lookup yields CDR1 MDHEN and CDR2 SYDVKM. V trimming: 6 bases; J trimming: 5 bases; junction bases outside the gene matches: 9.

The CDR3 DNA is TGTGCCAGCAGCTTCACGACAGCTATCTATAATTCACCCCTCCACTTT. Protein sequence: CASSFTTAIYNSPLHF. The rearrangement links TRBV7-8 to TRBJ1-6; tentative D call: TRBD1 (5 bases). CDR1 and CDR2 from the germline V gene are SGHVS and FQNEAQ. V lost 3 bases to trimming and J lost 3 bases, with 12 bases between them. The CDR3 sequence is 16 residues long.

The chain carries TRBV2 and TRBJ1-3; weak D call: TRBD1 (5 bases). There are 11 residues in the CDR3. Trimming removed 10 bases at V and 7 bases at J, with 11 bases between. Per germline, CDR1 SNHLY and CDR2 FYNNEI. CDR3 loop: CAKGIFNTIYF. The CDR3 nucleotides read TGTGCCAAGGGGATTTTCAACACCATATATTTT.

This chain links TRBV11-3 with TRBJ2-1, with 7 bases lining up with TRBD1. The CDR3 consists of 17 residues. Germline V gene data show CDR1 as SGHNT and CDR2 as YENEEA. Unmatched junction bases numbered 10, after V lost 1 base and J lost 4 bases. DNA for the CDR3: TGTGCCAGCAGCTTAGCCGCTGGACAGGCGGTATACAATGAGCAGTTCTTC. Amino acid sequence: CASSLAAGQAVYNEQFF.

This clone was detected only once. The CDR3: CASSEVGRWYTEAFF. The CDR3 DNA follows: TGTGCCAGCAGTGAAGTGGGCCGGTGGTACACTGAAGCTTTCTTT. The V gene is TRBV6-1, the J gene TRBJ1-1; no reliable D call. The CDR3 is 15 amino acids. V lost 1 base and J 3 bases, leaving 12 bases between the germline ends. Germline V gives CDR1 MNHNS, CDR2 SASEGT.

The rearrangement uses TRBV27 and TRBJ2-7; possible D gene TRBD1, 5 bases. V was shortened by 4 bases and J by 2 bases, with 12 bases between the two germline ends. Germline V gene lookup returns CDR1 MNHEY and CDR2 SMNVEV (reference sequence). The CDR3 runs 14 residues. CDR3 nucleotides: TGTGCCAGCAGTTGGGGCGCTGGTACCTACGAGCAGTACTTC. As protein: CASSWGAGTYEQYF.

V usage is TRBV19 and J usage is TRBJ2-1; weak D call: TRBD1 (6 bases). Trimming removed 7 bases at V and 4 bases at J, with 20 bases between. The CDR3 loop spans 16 amino acids. CDR1 is LNHDA, CDR2 SQIVND, per germline (reference sequence). The CDR3 DNA reads as TGTGCCAGTAAAACAACAACTGGACAGATTTACAATGAGCAGTTCTTC. Translation: CASKTTTGQIYNEQFF.

The chain joins TRBV7-2 to TRBJ1-2; D might be TRBD1 (5 bases). This CDR3 region has 14 residues. Germline loops: CDR1 SGHTA, CDR2 FQGNSA. Trimming pared 5 bases from V and 2 bases from J, leaving 12 bases between. CDR3 in DNA: TGTGCCAGCAGCCGGGACTCCAGAAACTATGGCTACACCTTC. Encoded protein: CASSRDSRNYGYTF.

The chain carries TRBV7-3 and TRBJ2-5; TRBD1 matches at 7 bases. There are 15 residues in the CDR3. The V segment lost 5 bases and the J segment 4 bases; nucleotides outside the gene matches: 10. Germline V gene lookup returns CDR1 SGHTA and CDR2 FQGTGA. The DNA for the CDR3 is TGTGCCAGCAGCCGACAGGGCCGCCAGGGAGAGACCCAGTACTTC. Protein sequence: CASSRQGRQGETQYF.

V and J are TRBV7-9 and TRBJ2-7; possibly TRBD1 for D (6 bases). The germline V and J ends were trimmed by 5 bases and 4 bases, with 12 bases remaining between them. The CDR3 length is 13 residues. CDR1 SEHNR and CDR2 FQNEAQ come from the germline V gene (reference sequence). CDR3 region: CASSPGQLYEQYF. CDR3 in DNA: TGTGCCAGCAGCCCTGGACAGTTATACGAGCAGTACTTC. The full variable domain, completed using reference TRBV7-9 and TRBJ2-7, is DTGVSQNPRHKITKRGQNVTFRCDPISEHNRLYWYRQTLGQGPEFLTYFQNEAQLEKSRLLSDRFSAERPKGSFSTLEIQRTEQGDSAMYLCASSPGQLYEQYFGPGTRLTVT.

The chain is built from TRBV12-3 or TRBV12-4 and TRBJ2-7, with 8 bases aligning to TRBD1. Germline trimming cut 7 bases from V and 6 bases from J; bases unmatched to any gene: 5. CDR3 size: 12 residues. The CDR3 bases are TGTGCCAGCACCCGGACAGGGACCGAGCAGTACTTC. Its protein is CASTRTGTEQYF.

The chain recombines TRBV24-1 with TRBJ1-2; possibly TRBD1 for D (5 bases). Deletions cut 7 bases from V and 8 bases from J, with 10 bases between. CDR3 length: 11 amino acids. Germline V gene data show CDR1 as KGHDR and CDR2 as SFDVKD. CDR3 bases: TGTGCCACCAGCTCAGGGAACGGCTACACCTTC. Translating it yields CATSSGNGYTF.

The table lists this clone with a count of one. V and J are TRBV4-1 and TRBJ1-2; D is uncertain. V was shortened by 3 bases and J by 8 bases, with 13 bases between the two germline ends. The CDR3 is 13 amino acids. Germline V lookup: CDR1 MGHRA, CDR2 YSYEKL. The DNA of the CDR3 is TGCGCCAGCAGCCAGGCCCTCGGAGAGGGCTACACCTTC. It is translated as CASSQALGEGYTF.

V and J are TRBV5-1 and TRBJ2-1; possible D gene TRBD2, 6 bases. CDR1 and CDR2 (germline): SGHRS, YFSETQ. The length of the CDR3 is 19 residues. V shed 0 bases and J shed 7 bases, with 26 bases lying between them. The CDR3, as DNA: TGCGCCAGCAGCTTGGCCGACAGCACCCTTATGGGGGGAGTGAATGAGCAGTTCTTC. Translation: CASSLADSTLMGGVNEQFF.

This sequence joins TRBV18 and TRBJ1-4; D is possibly TRBD1 (5 bases). Trimming left V 1 base short and J 8 bases short, with 11 bases between. Germline V gene sequence: CDR1 KGHSH, CDR2 LQKENI. The CDR3 covers 14 residues. The DNA of the CDR3 is TGTGCCAGCTCACCACGGGGGGTTGGAGAAAAACTGTTTTTT. Its translation: CASSPRGVGEKLFF.

This clone has only one observation. CDR3 DNA sequence: TGTGCCACCAGCAGAGAGAGCGGGGGCAGACACAATGAGCAGTTCTTC. Protein sequence: CATSRESGGRHNEQFF. The chain combines TRBV15 with TRBJ2-1, with 8 bases aligning to TRBD2. The CDR3 has 16 amino acids. V dropped 0 bases and J dropped 5; count of bases not matched to a gene: 6. Germline assignment: CDR1 LNHNV and CDR2 YYDKDF (reference sequence).

The chain has TRBV6-6 and TRBJ1-4; possible D gene TRBD1, 6 bases. CDR1 MNHNY and CDR2 SVGAGI come from the germline V gene (reference sequence). The CDR3 runs 13 residues. The V end was cut by 11 bases, the J end by 8 bases, with 18 bases between. CDR3 sequence: CASTDRSGEKLFF. Here the CDR3 DNA reads TGTGCCTCAACAGACAGGTCGGGAGAAAAACTGTTTTTT.

The V gene is TRBV18, the J gene TRBJ2-2, with D possibly being TRBD1 (6 bases). Germline-derived CDR1 and CDR2 are KGHSH and LQKENI. The ends were cut back, 5 bases at V and 1 base at J, with 14 bases in the middle. The CDR3 is 16 residues long. The CDR3 region is CASSSFGRGNTGELFF. The CDR3 DNA reads TGTGCCAGCTCATCCTTCGGCAGGGGGAACACCGGGGAGCTGTTTTTT. The full variable domain, its missing parts supplied by reference TRBV18 and TRBJ2-2, is NAGVMQNPRHLVRRRGQEARLRCSPMKGHSHVYWYRQLPEEGLKFMVYLQKENIIDESGMPKERFSAEFPKEGPSILRIQQVVRGDSAAYFCASSSFGRGNTGELFFGEGSRLTVL.

The chain uses TRBV6-1 and TRBJ1-1, with D tentatively TRBD1 (5 bases). The germline gives CDR1 MNHNS, CDR2 SASEGT. CDR3 size: 14 residues. V gave up 2 bases and J gave up 3 bases, with 10 bases separating them. The CDR3 protein is CASSELRGDTEAFF. CDR3 DNA: TGTGCCAGCAGTGAACTTCGGGGGGACACTGAAGCTTTCTTT.

V gene TRBV18 combines with J gene TRBJ2-5; 9 bases map to TRBD1. CDR3 length: 16 residues. Per the germline V gene, CDR1 is KGHSH and CDR2 is LQKENI. V lost 6 bases, J lost 2 bases, and 10 bases stayed unmatched. The CDR3 loop reads CASSLRRGTGQETQYF. For the CDR3, the DNA is TGTGCCAGCTCTCTTCGGAGGGGGACAGGGCAAGAGACCCAGTACTTC.

The chain combines TRBV6-1 with TRBJ2-6; 8 bases fit TRBD1. Losses at the gene ends were 9 bases for V and 2 bases for J; bases not matched to a gene: 3. CDR1 is MNHNS and CDR2 is SASEGT in the germline V gene. The CDR3 contains 14 residues. The chain's CDR3 is CASNRGTGANVLTF. CDR3 nucleotides: TGTGCCAGTAACAGGGGGACTGGGGCCAACGTCCTGACTTTC.